These 17 T cell receptor beta chains originate from one sample sequenced in a study of blood T cell repertoires in COVID-19. Sequencing was performed with immunoSEQ multiplex PCR; in TCRdb, only in-frame clones are kept and a portion is missing. The table records about 82,000 clones, over 70% of them present only once. The sequenced material came from peripheral blood. These receptors originate from a woman between 55 and 75 years old with acute or convalescent COVID-19.

About this clone itself: The sample contains more than one DNA sequence encoding this CDR3. V gene TRBV3-1 (or the pseudogene TRBV3-2) combines with J gene TRBJ2-2, with 9 nucleotides matching TRBD1. The V segment lost 4 bases and the J segment 6 bases; nucleotides outside the gene matches: 6. The CDR3 loop spans 15 amino acids. Germline V gene data show CDR1 as LGHDT and CDR2 as YNNKEL (reference sequence). As DNA, the CDR3 is TGTGCCAGCAGCCTCTCAGACAGGGGGGCCGGGGAGCTGTTTTTT. Translated, it gives CASSLSDRGAGELFF.

CDR3 DNA sequence: TGTGCCAGCACTCCGGGAGGACTAGCGGGAACAGATACGCAGTATTTT. Amino acid sequence: CASTPGGLAGTDTQYF. The rearrangement links TRBV7-3 to TRBJ2-3, with 12 nucleotides matching TRBD2. CDR1 SGHTA and CDR2 FQGTGA come from the germline V gene. There are 16 residues in the CDR3. The ends lost 7 bases at V and 3 bases at J; junction bases unmatched: 8. Together with reference TRBV7-3 and TRBJ2-3, the CDR3 gives the full variable domain: GAGVSQTPSNKVTEKGKYVELRCDPISGHTALYWYRQSLGQGPEFLIYFQGTGAADDSGLPNDRFFAVRPEGSVSTLKIQRTERGDSAVYLCASTPGGLAGTDTQYFGPGTRLTVL.

This clone was counted a single time. V gene TRBV6-2 or TRBV6-3 combines with J gene TRBJ2-7, with no clear D. CDR1 MNHEY and CDR2 SVGEGT come from the germline V gene. The CDR3 is made up of 13 amino acids. Trimming stripped 2 bases from V and 2 bases from J, with 7 bases between. DNA for the CDR3: TGTGCCAGCAGTTACCCCCTCCCCTACGAGCAGTACTTC. Protein: CASSYPLPYEQYF.

The chain combines TRBV19 with TRBJ1-1, with a possible D match to TRBD1 (5 bases). V lost 6 bases and J lost 1, with 15 bases in between. Germline V lookup: CDR1 LNHDA, CDR2 SQIVND (reference sequence). This CDR3 is built from 15 residues. CDR3 residues: CASRHLGVANTEAFF. The CDR3 region has the DNA TGTGCCAGTAGGCATTTAGGGGTGGCGAACACTGAAGCTTTCTTT. Using reference TRBV19 and TRBJ1-1 for the parts outside the CDR3, the full variable domain is DGGITQSPKYLFRKEGQNVTLSCEQNLNHDAMYWYRQDPGQGLRLIYYSQIVNDFQKGDIAEGYSVSREKKESFPLTVTSAQKNPTAFYLCASRHLGVANTEAFFGQGTRLTVV.

The chain combines TRBV4-3 with TRBJ1-4; 10 bases agree with TRBD1. Trimming took 1 base from V and 3 from J; bases not matched to a gene: 5. This CDR3 contains 17 residues. Germline lookup yields CDR1 LGHNA and CDR2 YSLEER. CDR3 in amino acids: CASSQGTGGRANEKLFF. The CDR3 DNA sequence: TGCGCCAGCAGCCAAGGGACAGGGGGAAGGGCTAATGAAAAACTGTTTTTT.

The CDR3 DNA is TGTGCCAGCAGTGAAGGGACAGCTTATTCACCCCTCCACTTT. Translated: CASSEGTAYSPLHF. The chain carries TRBV25-1 and TRBJ1-6, with 7 bases matching TRBD1. The junction had 3 bases not matched to a gene; V was cut back by 2 bases and J by 8 bases. This CDR3 is 14 amino acids long. Germline V gene data show CDR1 as MGHDK and CDR2 as SYGVNS.

J is TRBJ1-3 and V is TRBV29-1; TRBD1 agrees at 9 bases. V lost 3 bases to trimming and J lost 4 bases; unmatched junction nucleotides: 7. Germline V gene lookup returns CDR1 SQVTM and CDR2 ANQGSEA. This CDR3 contains 15 residues. As DNA, the CDR3 is TGCAGCGTTGAGGGGACAGGGAAGTTGGGAAACACCATATATTTT. Translated, it gives CSVEGTGKLGNTIYF.

The gene calls are TRBV2 and TRBJ1-1; the D is unclear. Trimming shortened V by 5 bases and J by 2 bases, and 9 bases separated the two germline ends. The CDR3 is 13 residues long. CDR1 is SNHLY and CDR2 is FYNNEI in the germline V gene. CDR3 sequence reads: CASSLQHNTEAFF. In nucleotides, the CDR3 is TGTGCCAGCAGTTTACAGCATAACACTGAAGCTTTCTTT.

The chain uses TRBV12-3 or TRBV12-4 and TRBJ2-5; the D gene is possibly TRBD2 (5 bases). This CDR3 is 11 amino acids long. V lost 5 bases and J lost 5, with 6 bases in between. The CDR3 loop is CASSGGETQYF. The CDR3 nucleotides are TGTGCCAGCAGTGGCGGGGAGACCCAGTACTTC.

The chain links TRBV5-6 to TRBJ2-1, with TRBD2 matching 11 bases. Per the germline V gene, CDR1 is SGHDT and CDR2 is YYEEEE. Trimming at V came to 1 base and at J to 8 bases, leaving 11 bases not matched to a gene. The CDR3 runs 17 residues. CDR3 nucleotide sequence: TGTGCCAGCAGCTTGATCGGGCTAGCGGGGGGCCGGGATGAGCAGTTCTTC. Protein: CASSLIGLAGGRDEQFF.

The V and J genes are TRBV6-5 and TRBJ2-4; D call uncertain. The V and J ends lost 2 bases and 7 bases respectively, with 3 bases between them. The CDR3 has 11 amino acids. Germline CDR1 and CDR2: MNHEY and SVGAGI. The CDR3 coding sequence is TGTGCCAGCAGTTACGGCAACATTCAGTACTTC. Encoded protein: CASSYGNIQYF.

The chain uses TRBV19 and TRBJ1-1; 8 nucleotides agree with TRBD1. V lost 6 bases and J lost 1; bases outside the gene matches: 7. Germline V gene data show CDR1 as LNHDA and CDR2 as SQIVND (reference sequence). This CDR3 is 15 amino acids long. The CDR3 sequence: CASRRQGRQNTEAFF. DNA of the CDR3: TGTGCCAGTAGAAGACAGGGGCGGCAGAACACTGAAGCTTTCTTT. Together with reference TRBV19 and TRBJ1-1, the CDR3 gives the full variable domain: DGGITQSPKYLFRKEGQNVTLSCEQNLNHDAMYWYRQDPGQGLRLIYYSQIVNDFQKGDIAEGYSVSREKKESFPLTVTSAQKNPTAFYLCASRRQGRQNTEAFFGQGTRLTVV.

This chain joins TRBV19 and TRBJ1-1, with 7 positions matching TRBD1. The CDR3 is 14 amino acids. From germline, CDR1 is LNHDA and CDR2 SQIVND (reference sequence). Trimming removed 6 bases from V and 4 bases from J; junction bases left unmatched: 8. The CDR3 DNA is TGTGCCAGTAGCAGAGGGGGCGCCGGCACTGAAGCTTTCTTT. Residues: CASSRGGAGTEAFF.

The chain is built from TRBV2 and TRBJ1-2, with D unresolved. This CDR3 has 12 amino acids. Germline CDR1 and CDR2: SNHLY and FYNNEI. Trimming cost V 7 bases and J 7 bases, with 13 bases left between them. The CDR3 is CASTILGSGYTF. CDR3 nucleotides: TGTGCCAGCACTATCCTCGGGAGTGGCTACACCTTC.

This clone was seen a single time. The chain is built from TRBV27 and TRBJ1-1; TRBD1 might be the D (5 bases). This CDR3 comprises 16 residues. Looked up from germline, CDR1 is MNHEY and CDR2 is SMNVEV (reference sequence). Trimming took 5 bases from V and 5 from J, leaving 21 bases between them. The CDR3 loop reads CASSGQVRAPRTEAFF. CDR3 nucleotide sequence: TGTGCCAGCAGTGGTCAGGTCAGGGCTCCGAGGACTGAAGCTTTCTTT.

V gene TRBV27 combines with J gene TRBJ2-7, with 9 bases aligning to TRBD1. Germline V gene sequence: CDR1 MNHEY, CDR2 SMNVEV (reference sequence). J lost 2 bases, V lost 5 bases, and 16 bases had no gene match. There are 18 residues in the CDR3. CDR3 nucleotide sequence: TGTGCCAGCAGTGCCCGGCCCTCCGGGACAGGGTTTCCCTACGAGCAGTACTTC. Protein: CASSARPSGTGFPYEQYF.

The gene calls are TRBV24-1 and TRBJ1-5, with D possibly being TRBD1 (6 bases). This CDR3 spans 14 amino acids. V was clipped by 5 bases and J by 5 bases, with 12 bases between them. Germline CDR1 reads KGHDR; CDR2 reads SFDVKD. CDR3 residues: CATSATGFDQPQHF. The CDR3 DNA reads TGTGCCACCAGTGCCACAGGGTTCGATCAGCCCCAGCATTTT.